This TCR beta chain is from a study of T cell responses to AZD1222 COVID-19 vaccine. Regarding the study as a whole: Increases in Spike-specific TCR breadth and depth were seen after two AZD1222 doses. Distributed over spike, vaccine-associated CD4 TCRs predominated at 160-218 and 743-854. Samples come after the peak T cell response, not at day 14.

J gave up 2 bases and V 5 bases, and 4 bases lay outside the gene matches. The CDR3 consists of 14 residues. Germline CDR1 and CDR2: KGHSH and LQKENI. Method: immunoSEQ multiplex PCR; TCRdb's copy keeps in-frame clones and lacks some. The data contain about 200,000 clones, 90% to 95% of them seen just once; the ten biggest clones take up around 3.6%. A word on this clone: Its antigen is not identified.

This TCR derives from an adult who received the MenACWY meningococcal vaccine as a control. The specimen was peripheral blood, collected 28 days after the second dose of the MenACWY control vaccine. The chain has TRBV18 and TRBJ2-5; 8 bases map to TRBD1. CDR3 in amino acids: CASSKTGGQETQYF. For the CDR3, the DNA is TGTGCCAGCTCAAAAACAGGGGGGCAAGAGACCCAGTACTTC.